This T cell receptor beta chain originates from a study of blood T cells in healthy people across ages. Findings of the study overall: Diversity of TCR beta per million T cells declined in a roughly linear way with age. Among long-lived donors, naive CD4+ cells were more numerous and diversity higher than in aged donors.

Germline loops: CDR1 SGHTA, CDR2 FQGNSA. The V and J ends lost 7 bases and 7 bases, in that order; junction bases with no gene match: 15. This CDR3 region has 16 residues. The extraction recovered at least 5 micrograms of total RNA per sample. Regarding this clonotype: Antigen unknown.

Primed by a sample-barcoded 5' primer and a J-beta primer mix, a second PCR proceeded for about 6 to 12 cycles. No fewer than 3 million CDR3-containing paired-end reads came from each sample. TCRdb called the 5' RACE reads again in MiXCR, with one record for every CDR3 protein. This sample yields about 970,000 distinct CDR3 sequences, of which roughly 50% are seen a single time; 20% to 25% belongs to the top ten. Input material: blood. This TCR was recovered from a woman in her fifties or sixties in good health. The chain carries TRBV7-2 and TRBJ2-1; 8 bases match TRBD2. CDR3 sequence reads: CASKSRTGGPGNEQFF. CDR3 sequence (DNA): TGTGCCAGCAAGTCAAGGACGGGAGGGCCGGGAAATGAGCAGTTCTTC.